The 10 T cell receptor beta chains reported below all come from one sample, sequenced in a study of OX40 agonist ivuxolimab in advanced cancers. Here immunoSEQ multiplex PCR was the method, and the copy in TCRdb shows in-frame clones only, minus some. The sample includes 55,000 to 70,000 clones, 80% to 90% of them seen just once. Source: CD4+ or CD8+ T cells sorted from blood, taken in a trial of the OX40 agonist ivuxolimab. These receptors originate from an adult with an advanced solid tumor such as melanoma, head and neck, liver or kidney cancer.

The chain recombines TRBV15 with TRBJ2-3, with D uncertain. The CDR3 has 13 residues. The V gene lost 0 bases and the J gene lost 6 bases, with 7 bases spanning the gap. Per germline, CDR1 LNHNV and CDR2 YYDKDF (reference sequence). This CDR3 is CATSRDQRDTQYF. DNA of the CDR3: TGTGCCACCAGCAGAGATCAGAGGGATACGCAGTATTTT. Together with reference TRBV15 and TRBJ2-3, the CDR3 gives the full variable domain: DAMVIQNPRYQVTQFGKPVTLSCSQTLNHNVMYWYQQKSSQAPKLLFHYYDKDFNNEADTPDNFQSRRPNTSFCFLDIRSPGLGDTAMYLCATSRDQRDTQYFGPGTRLTVL.

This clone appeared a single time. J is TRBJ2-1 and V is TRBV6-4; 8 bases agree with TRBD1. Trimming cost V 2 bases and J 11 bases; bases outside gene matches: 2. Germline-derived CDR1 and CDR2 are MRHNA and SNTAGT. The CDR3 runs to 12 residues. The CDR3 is CASSDRDRQQFF. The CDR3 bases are TGTGCCAGCAGTGACCGGGACAGGCAGCAGTTCTTC.

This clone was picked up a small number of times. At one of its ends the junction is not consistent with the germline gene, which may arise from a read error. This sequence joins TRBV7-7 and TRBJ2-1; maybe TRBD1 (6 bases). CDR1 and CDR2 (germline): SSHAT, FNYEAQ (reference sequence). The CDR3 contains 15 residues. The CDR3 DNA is TGTGCTAGCAGCGAAAACACAGGGTTAATCAATGAGCAGTTCTTC. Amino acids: CASSENTGLINEQFF.

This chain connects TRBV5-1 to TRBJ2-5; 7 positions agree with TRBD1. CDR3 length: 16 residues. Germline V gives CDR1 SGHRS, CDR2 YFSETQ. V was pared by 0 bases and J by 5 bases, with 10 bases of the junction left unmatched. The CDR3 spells CASSLDSLRGRETQYF. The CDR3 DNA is TGCGCCAGCAGCTTGGATTCCCTGAGGGGGCGGGAGACCCAGTACTTC.

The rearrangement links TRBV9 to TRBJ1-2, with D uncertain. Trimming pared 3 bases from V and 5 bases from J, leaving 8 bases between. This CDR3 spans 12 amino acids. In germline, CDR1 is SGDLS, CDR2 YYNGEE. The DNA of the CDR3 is TGTGCCAGCAGCGAGACAACTTATGGCTACACCTTC. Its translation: CASSETTYGYTF.

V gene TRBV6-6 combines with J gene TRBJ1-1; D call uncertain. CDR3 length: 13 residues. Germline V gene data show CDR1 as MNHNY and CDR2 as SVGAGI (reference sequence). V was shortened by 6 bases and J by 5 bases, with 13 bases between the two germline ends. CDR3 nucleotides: TGTGCCAGCAGCTGGCCCGAAGGGACTGAAGCTTTCTTT. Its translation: CASSWPEGTEAFF.

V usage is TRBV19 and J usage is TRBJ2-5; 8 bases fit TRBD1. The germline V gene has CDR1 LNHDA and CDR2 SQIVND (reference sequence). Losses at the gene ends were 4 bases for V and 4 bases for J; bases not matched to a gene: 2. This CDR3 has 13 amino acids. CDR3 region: CASSTDRGETQYF. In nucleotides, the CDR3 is TGTGCCAGTAGTACCGACAGGGGAGAGACCCAGTACTTC.

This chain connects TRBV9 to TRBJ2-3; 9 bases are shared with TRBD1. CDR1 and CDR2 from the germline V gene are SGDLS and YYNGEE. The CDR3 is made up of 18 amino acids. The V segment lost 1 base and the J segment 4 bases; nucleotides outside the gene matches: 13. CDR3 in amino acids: CASSVSPGGQGWSDTQYF. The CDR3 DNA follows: TGTGCCAGCAGCGTAAGCCCAGGGGGACAGGGATGGTCAGATACGCAGTATTTT.

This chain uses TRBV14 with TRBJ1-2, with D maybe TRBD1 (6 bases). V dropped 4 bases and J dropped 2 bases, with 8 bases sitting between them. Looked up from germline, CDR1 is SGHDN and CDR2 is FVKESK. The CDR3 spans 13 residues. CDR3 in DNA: TGTGCCAGCAGCCCCCAGGGGAACTATGGCTACACCTTC. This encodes CASSPQGNYGYTF. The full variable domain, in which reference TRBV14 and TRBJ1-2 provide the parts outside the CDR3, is EAGVTQFPSHSVIEKGQTVTLRCDPISGHDNLYWYRRVMGKEIKFLLHFVKESKQDESGMPNNRFLAERTGGTYSTLKVQPAELEDSGVYFCASSPQGNYGYTFGSGTRLTVV.

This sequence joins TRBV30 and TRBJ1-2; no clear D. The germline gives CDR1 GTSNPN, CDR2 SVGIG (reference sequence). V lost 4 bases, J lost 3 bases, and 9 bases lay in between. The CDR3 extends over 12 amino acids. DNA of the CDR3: TGTGCCTGGAATCCAGCCTACTATGGCTACACCTTC. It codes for CAWNPAYYGYTF.